The 9 T cell receptor beta chains in this list originate from one sample, sequenced in a study of T cells in Graves' hyperthyroidism and ophthalmopathy. What was amplified from RNA transcripts were TCR beta CDR3 regions. The HTBI primer set served for first-round RT-PCR of the TCR CDR3. From the multiplex PCR reads, TCRdb called clonotypes with MiXCR, one entry per CDR3 protein. The sample records under 250,000 distinct CDR3 sequences, about 25% being singletons. The sequencing input was blood. These receptor sequences come from a woman between 35 and 50 years old with Graves' ophthalmopathy.

This clonotype was counted at least ten times. The chain joins TRBV28 to TRBJ2-7; tentative D call: TRBD1 (5 bases). The CDR3 extends over 15 amino acids. V lost 6 bases and J 5 bases, leaving 20 bases between the germline ends. The germline CDR1 and CDR2 sequences are MDHEN and SYDVKM. CDR3 bases: TGTGCCAGCAGAAAATCGACAGTTCCCCCCCACGAGCAGTACTTC. This translates into CASRKSTVPPHEQYF.

This clonotype was seen at least ten times. The gene calls are TRBV7-2 and TRBJ2-7, with D maybe TRBD1 (5 bases). From germline, CDR1 is SGHTA and CDR2 FQGNSA. CDR3 length equals 13 residues. Between the trimmed V and J ends, which lost 6 bases and 1 base, there was a span of 10 bases. The CDR3 region has the DNA TGTGCCAGCAGTAAAAGACAGTCCTACGAGCAGTACTTC. Protein: CASSKRQSYEQYF.

This clonotype has a count of ten or more. The chain joins TRBV6-5 to TRBJ1-1; no clear D gene. Trimming shortened V by 6 bases and J by 0 bases, and 5 bases separated the two germline ends. The CDR3 spans 12 residues. The germline CDR1 and CDR2 sequences are MNHEY and SVGAGI. The CDR3 protein is CASSNMNTEAFF. DNA for the CDR3: TGTGCCAGCAGCAACATGAACACTGAAGCTTTCTTT.

Here the CDR3 DNA reads TGTGCCAGCAAAGACACCAAAACGAACACTGAAGCTTTCTTT. It specifies CASKDTKTNTEAFF. The gene calls are TRBV28 and TRBJ1-1; D remains ambiguous. Germline lookup yields CDR1 MDHEN and CDR2 SYDVKM. V shed 7 bases and J shed 1 base, with 13 bases lying between them. The CDR3 runs to 14 residues.

This clonotype was detected a few times. The chain joins TRBV5-1 to TRBJ2-2; 7 bases fit TRBD1. This CDR3 is built from 13 residues. Germline V gene lookup returns CDR1 SGHRS and CDR2 YFSETQ. Trimming cost V 4 bases and J 6 bases; bases outside gene matches: 3. CDR3 nucleotides: TGCGCCAGCAGCGCAACAGGGGCCGGGGAGCTGTTTTTT. It specifies CASSATGAGELFF.

This clonotype was counted many times. The chain carries TRBV11-2 and TRBJ2-7; TRBD2 matches at 16 bases. There are 19 residues in the CDR3. After removal of 3 bases from V and 2 bases from J, the junction contained 10 bases not matched to a gene. Germline-derived CDR1 and CDR2 are SGHAT and FQNNGV. The CDR3 reads CASSLDSGTSGRAAYEQYF. As DNA, the CDR3 is TGTGCCAGCAGCTTGGATAGCGGGACTAGCGGGAGGGCGGCCTACGAGCAGTACTTC. Filled out from reference TRBV11-2 and TRBJ2-7, the complete variable domain reads EAGVAQSPRYKIIEKRQSVAFWCNPISGHATLYWYQQILGQGPKLLIQFQNNGVVDDSQLPKDRFSAERLKGVDSTLKIQPAKLEDSAVYLCASSLDSGTSGRAAYEQYFGPGTRLTVT.

In this sample, this clonotype turned up many times. CDR3 DNA sequence: TGTGCCAGCAGCATAAGCGGGGGCCCCCAAGAGACCCAGTACTTC. As protein: CASSISGGPQETQYF. The chain employs TRBV2 and TRBJ2-5, with 8 bases matching TRBD2. This CDR3 is built from 15 residues. V lost 6 bases to trimming and J lost 1 base; unmatched junction nucleotides: 7. Per germline, CDR1 SNHLY and CDR2 FYNNEI.

This clonotype was detected ten times or more. This chain connects TRBV7-9 to TRBJ2-5; TRBD2 matches at 7 bases. CDR3 size: 16 residues. Germline CDR1 reads SEHNR; CDR2 reads FQNEAQ (reference sequence). The junction had 9 bases not matched to a gene; V was cut back by 2 bases and J by 3 bases. The CDR3 DNA follows: TGTGCCAGCAGCTTAAAGGGCTTGGGACTAAAAGAGACCCAGTACTTC. It is translated as CASSLKGLGLKETQYF.

This clonotype was recorded many times. The J gene is TRBJ1-2, the V gene TRBV27, with D uncertain. Deletions cut 7 bases from V and 2 bases from J, with 11 bases between. This CDR3 is built from 13 residues. The germline CDR1 and CDR2 sequences are MNHEY and SMNVEV (reference sequence). As DNA, the CDR3 is TGTGCCAGCAAATCGTTAGGAAACTATGGCTACACCTTC. Protein: CASKSLGNYGYTF.